This is a list of T cell receptor beta chains from one sample in a study of shared clonotypes between healthy human individuals. Libraries were prepared by immunoSEQ multiplex PCR; TCRdb keeps only in-frame clonotypes and omits some of them. Among over 2 million clones, roughly 95% were seen once, and the ten largest hold around 1.1%. Specimen: naive CD8+ T cells sorted from blood. These receptors all come from a man younger than 35 in good health. CDR3s leave out the opening cysteine and the closing phenylalanine or tryptophan. Each record gives: clone size, CDR3 length, V gene, CDR3 protein. Rows may omit the clone size; those that give it use once, few, many or a size class.

.,11,TRBV7-9,ASSYGSPEPQH
.,14,TRBV6-6,ASSFGEGGTYNEQF
.,14,TRBV6-1,ASSESWPGTNYGYT
.,10,TRBV9,ASSAEGGEAF
.,12,TRBV7-9,ASSWSWAKNIQY
.,14,TRBV6-1,ASSVYSDYFNQPQH
.,13,TRBV5-1,ASSLEGAGNQPQH
.,16,TRBV7-8,ASSLAPRIVGVYNEQF
.,15,TRBV11-2,ASSYGLAGEGYNEQF
.,17,TRBV5-4,ASSLRDREKRDSNQPQH
.,14,TRBV7-9,ASSRGLIGGPYEQY
.,16,TRBV5-6,ASSLEGPGGEAGNTIY
.,12,TRBV5-1,ASSLEGSPYEQY
.,13,TRBV6-1,ASSGSSGTVHEAF
.,14,TRBV4-3,ASSQDVGESSYEQY
.,17,TRBV9,ASSVPSSTRQGISYEQY
once,13,TRBV4-1,ASSQELLMNTEAF
.,10,TRBV27,AIGDGTDTQY
.,11,TRBV14,ASSQLDSYEQY
once,12,TRBV11-3,ASSSGTGGTEAF
.,11,TRBV4-2,ASSEPGVTEAF
once,14,TRBV18,ASSSDREATNEKLF
.,13,TRBV28,ASSFPGVYGSPLH
once,12,TRBV27,ASSLKGGSYEQY
once,12,TRBV7-3,ASSLNGGAGELF
.,13,TRBV2,ASSEAYREDQPQH
.,11,TRBV9,ASSVAWGTEAF
.,14,TRBV6-5,ASSYSPREGNTEAF
.,10,TRBV4-1,ASSQSRVPEY
.,11,TRBV5-1,ASSPGLAGGQY
.,12,TRBV4-1,ASSQEDYSYEQY
.,12,TRBV11-2,ASSPRAGIYEQY
.,13,TRBV13,ASSLSGSSYNEQF
.,13,TRBV7-9,ASSPQGPAKNIQY
.,13,TRBV2,ASSEGQGSNQPQH
.,13,TRBV9,ASSGSPGTALEQY
.,12,TRBV6-6,ASSYVQTNYGYT
.,14,TRBV4-3,ASSQVAGWGSYEQY
.,12,TRBV2,ASRTGTGVYGYT
.,11,TRBV4-1,ASSHPRGNEQF
.,11,TRBV6-5,ASSYSRVDEQF
.,12,TRBV4-3,ASSIGQGYNEQF
.,16,TRBV4-1,ASSLSPSGVISGNTIY
.,13,TRBV6-5,ASALGGGGNTEAF
few,11,TRBV28,ASSRVGAYEQY
once,10,TRBV5-8,ASSLQGGVPY
.,14,TRBV27,ASSSSAGTRAYEQY
.,13,TRBV6-1,ASRPDGTGGEKLF
.,13,TRBV19,ASSRALEGPDTQY
.,9,TRBV2,ASSTGREAF
.,15,TRBV15,ATSRDNGASGYHEQY
.,13,TRBV2,ASSESRVSNQPQH
.,14,TRBV5-4,ASSPLWGKMNTEAF